This T cell receptor beta chain came from a study of T cells after posttransplantation cyclophosphamide. Whole-study findings and limits: Recipient CMV seropositivity and CMV reactivation strongly tracked TRB clonality. Skin or GI-infiltrating T cells shared few TRB sequences with blood.

This CDR3 comprises 16 residues. Trimming at V came to 5 bases and at J to 8 bases, leaving 6 bases not matched to a gene. Germline V lookup: CDR1 MDHEN, CDR2 SYDVKM. Repertoires were generated with immunoSEQ multiplex PCR, while TCRdb's copy carries only in-frame clones and drops some. The repertoire consists of 44,000 or so clones, none detected only once. Ten or more counts support this clone. Its antigen is not known. Sequenced material: PBMCs. The clonotype comes from a man in his forties in good health, CMV-negative, and a related stem cell transplant donor. V is TRBV28 and J is TRBJ2-1, with TRBD2 identical over 16 bases. CDR3 residues: CASSGTSGRGPDEQFF. The CDR3 DNA follows: TGTGCCAGCAGTGGGACTAGCGGGAGGGGCCCCGATGAGCAGTTCTTC.